This TCR beta chain emerged from a study of blood T cell repertoires in COVID-19. About the research overall: The cDNA or gDNA used as material had been derived from T cells, B-cell-depleted T cells, or PBMCs.

Germline V gene lookup returns CDR1 SEHNR and CDR2 FQNEAQ (reference sequence). The CDR3 sequence is 14 residues long. Trimming removed 8 bases from V and 5 bases from J; junction bases left unmatched: 9. The authors' processing: How many nucleated cells were present was estimated from reference gene primer amplification. Data came from immunoSEQ multiplex PCR; TCRdb stores just in-frame clones and leaves some out. V, J and clone size are those of that table, while D and trimming were read from the DNA. This repertoire shows around 200,000 clones, roughly four fifths found once; its top ten account for 13%.

This receptor was identified in a man aged 50 to 60 who had recovered from COVID-19. The sequenced material came from peripheral blood. This rearrangement joins TRBV7-9 to TRBJ2-7; TRBD2 matches 10 bases. The CDR3 bases are TGTGCCAGCCGCCCTAGCGGGAGTTCCAACGAGCAGTACTTC. Translated: CASRPSGSSNEQYF.